These T cell receptor beta chains were read from a single sample in a study of T cell changes during pregnancy in multiple sclerosis. This table comes from immunoSEQ multiplex PCR, and its TCRdb copy is limited to in-frame clones, with some not included. The data show tens of thousands of clones, nearly 90% seen once. The material was peripheral blood, obtained after pregnancy. The source of these receptors is a female donor in good health, enrolled as a control in a pregnancy study. Each CDR3 is given with its conserved first and last residue. The D gene is left open where the match is weak. The size field is filled for only some rows; it gives once, few, many or a size class.

V gene	clone size	J gene	D gene	CDR3 protein	CDR3 DNA
TRBV27	-	TRBJ1-1	-	CASSLSPFRQTTNTEAFF	TGTGCCAGCAGTTTAAGCCCCTTCCGACAGACGACTAACACTGAAGCTTTCTTT
TRBV7-2	-	TRBJ2-2	-	CASSVDRRDTGELFF	TGTGCCAGCAGCGTAGATCGCCGGGACACCGGGGAGCTGTTTTTT
TRBV6-6	-	TRBJ2-1	TRBD1	CASTLDRVEQFF	TGTGCCAGCACCCTCGACAGGGTTGAGCAGTTCTTC
TRBV28	-	TRBJ2-6	TRBD1	CASSHRGTGANVLTF	TGTGCCAGCAGCCACAGGGGTACTGGGGCCAACGTCCTGACTTTC
TRBV19	-	TRBJ1-1	-	CASTWQGGNTEAFF	TGTGCCAGTACCTGGCAGGGAGGGAACACTGAAGCTTTCTTT
TRBV5-4	-	TRBJ2-7	-	CASSLPSASYEQYF	TGTGCCAGCAGCCTTCCTAGCGCGAGCTACGAGCAGTACTTC
TRBV7-8	-	TRBJ2-7	-	CASSLADSNYEQYF	TGTGCCAGCAGCTTAGCAGACAGTAACTACGAGCAGTACTTC
TRBV4-1	once	TRBJ1-2	-	CASSQERTGRYGYTF	TGCGCCAGCAGCCAAGAGCGTACAGGGCGCTATGGCTACACCTTC
TRBV9	-	TRBJ2-3	TRBD2	CASSVAVGLAGLADTQYF	TGTGCCAGCAGCGTAGCTGTAGGACTAGCGGGGTTGGCAGATACGCAGTATTTT
TRBV27	-	TRBJ2-7	TRBD1	CASSSPGTGGKNEQYF	TGTGCCAGCAGTTCCCCCGGGACAGGGGGCAAGAACGAGCAGTACTTC
TRBV11-2	-	TRBJ1-4	TRBD1	CASSLDHRGREKLFF	TGTGCCAGCAGCTTAGATCACAGGGGGCGTGAAAAACTGTTTTTT
TRBV6-6	-	TRBJ2-3	-	CASSYGWGGSTDTQYF	TGTGCCAGCAGTTACGGGTGGGGCGGTAGCACAGATACGCAGTATTTT
TRBV28	-	TRBJ1-2	-	CASHQEYYGYTF	TGTGCCAGCCATCAGGAATACTATGGCTACACCTTC
TRBV7-9	-	TRBJ2-2	-	CASSLAAGLNTGELFF	TGTGCCAGCAGCTTAGCGGCAGGGTTGAACACCGGGGAGCTGTTTTTT
TRBV21-1	once	TRBJ2-5	-	CASSKGLAGVEETQYF	TGTGCCAGCAGCAAAGGGCTAGCGGGAGTGGAAGAGACCCAGTACTTC
TRBV5-1	-	TRBJ1-2	-	CASSLETPGGYTF	TGCGCCAGCAGCTTGGAGACACCGGGGGGCTACACCTTC
TRBV4-1	-	TRBJ2-3	-	CASGRPSSTDTQYF	TGCGCCAGCGGGCGACCTTCTAGCACAGATACGCAGTATTTT
TRBV12-5	-	TRBJ2-5	-	CASGLSLGGPETQYF	TGTGCTAGTGGTTTGTCCTTGGGGGGACCGGAGACCCAGTACTTC
TRBV4-2	-	TRBJ1-4	-	CASSPREGASTNEKLFF	TGTGCCAGCAGCCCCCGTGAAGGGGCATCAACTAATGAAAAACTGTTTTTT
TRBV7-8	-	TRBJ1-5	-	CASSLAQGSNQPQHF	TGTGCCAGCAGCTTAGCGCAGGGTAGCAATCAGCCCCAGCATTTT
TRBV6-4	few	TRBJ1-6	TRBD1	CASSGTGDGYSPLHF	TGTGCCAGCAGTGGGACAGGGGACGGGTACTCACCCCTCCACTTT
TRBV5-1	-	TRBJ1-5	-	CASSLAGYSNQPQHF	TGCGCCAGCAGCTTGGCGGGGTATAGCAATCAGCCCCAGCATTTT
TRBV4-2	once	TRBJ1-3	-	CASSQDGLGTHIYF	TGTGCCAGCAGCCAAGATGGGCTTGGGACACACATATATTTT
TRBV5-6	-	TRBJ1-4	-	CASSYGGKLFF	TGTGCCAGCAGCTACGGGGGAAAACTGTTTTTT
TRBV6-4	-	TRBJ2-3	TRBD2	CASATSGGLTTDTQYF	TGTGCCAGCGCGACTAGCGGGGGGCTAACCACAGATACGCAGTATTTT
TRBV7-2	-	TRBJ1-2	TRBD1	CASSPTGTDYGYTF	TGTGCCAGTAGTCCAACCGGGACAGACTATGGCTACACCTTC
TRBV5-5	-	TRBJ1-4	-	CASSSRGGTATNEKLFF	TGTGCCAGCAGCTCCCGAGGGGGAACTGCAACTAATGAAAAACTGTTTTTT
TRBV27	-	TRBJ2-1	TRBD2	CASYGWGGGNEQFF	TGTGCCAGCTACGGCTGGGGGGGTGGAAATGAGCAGTTCTTC
TRBV7-7	-	TRBJ2-1	TRBD2	CASSLRPGLAGDNEQFF	TGTGCTAGCAGCTTGAGACCGGGACTAGCGGGTGACAATGAGCAGTTCTTC
TRBV6-1	-	TRBJ1-2	TRBD1	CASSEAWTGGGYGYTF	TGTGCCAGCAGTGAAGCTTGGACAGGGGGCGGGTATGGCTACACCTTC
TRBV29-1	-	TRBJ2-7	-	CSANRGGAYEQYF	TGCAGCGCCAACAGGGGGGGCGCCTACGAGCAGTACTTC
TRBV27	-	TRBJ2-4	-	CARAKNIQYF	TGTGCCAGAGCGAAAAACATTCAGTACTTC
TRBV6-5	-	TRBJ1-2	-	CASNEGTGDYGYTF	TGTGCCAGCAACGAGGGGACGGGAGACTATGGCTACACCTTC
TRBV19	-	TRBJ1-2	-	CASRSGAAFNYGYTF	TGTGCCAGTAGATCAGGGGCCGCTTTTAACTATGGCTACACCTTC
TRBV23-1	-	TRBJ2-7	-	CASSRGRRSRGNEQYF	TGCGCCAGCAGCAGGGGCAGGAGGTCCCGAGGGAACGAGCAGTACTTC
TRBV2	-	TRBJ2-7	-	CASTFRSPGEQYF	TGTGCCAGCACCTTCAGGTCCCCTGGGGAGCAGTACTTC
TRBV10-3	-	TRBJ1-2	-	CAISESIRGGYGYTF	TGTGCCATCAGTGAGTCGATCAGGGGTGGGTATGGCTACACCTTC
TRBV7-8	-	TRBJ1-3	TRBD1	CASSKDGQDGNTIYF	TGTGCCAGCAGCAAGGACGGACAGGATGGAAACACCATATATTTT
TRBV28	-	TRBJ2-2	TRBD1	CATKQVGQPNTGELFF	TGTGCCACCAAACAGGTGGGACAGCCGAACACCGGGGAGCTGTTTTTT
TRBV28	-	TRBJ1-1	TRBD1	CASSLPGGTEAFF	TGTGCCAGCAGCTTACCAGGGGGCACTGAAGCTTTCTTT
TRBV28	many	TRBJ2-5	TRBD1	CASTIGGQGAGETQYF	TGTGCCAGCACCATTGGGGGACAGGGGGCCGGAGAGACCCAGTACTTC
TRBV7-2	-	TRBJ2-2	TRBD2	CASSSSGGATGELFF	TGTGCCAGCAGCTCTAGCGGGGGGGCGACCGGGGAGCTGTTTTTT
TRBV7-9	-	TRBJ2-6	-	CASSSSRQGTGANVLTF	TGTGCCAGCAGCTCAAGCCGCCAGGGTACAGGGGCCAACGTCCTGACTTTC
TRBV5-1	-	TRBJ1-6	TRBD1	CASSSTGGALNSPLHF	TGCGCCAGCAGCTCGACAGGGGGCGCTTTAAATTCACCCCTCCACTTT
TRBV6-1	-	TRBJ2-3	-	CASSTGFTDTQYF	TGTGCCAGCAGTACGGGGTTCACAGATACGCAGTATTTT
TRBV5-4	-	TRBJ2-1	-	CASSLDPGVTNNEQFF	TGTGCCAGCAGCTTGGACCCAGGGGTAACGAACAATGAGCAGTTCTTC
TRBV7-9	-	TRBJ1-1	-	CASSLEGGTEAFF	TGTGCCAGCAGCCTCGAAGGCGGCACTGAAGCTTTCTTT
TRBV4-1	-	TRBJ2-3	TRBD1	CASSHVGTGDSTDTQYF	TGCGCCAGCAGCCACGTAGGGACAGGGGATAGCACAGATACGCAGTATTTT
TRBV7-6	-	TRBJ2-7	TRBD1	CASTKGTAYEQYF	TGTGCCAGCACCAAGGGGACAGCCTACGAGCAGTACTTC
TRBV6-4	few	TRBJ2-1	TRBD2	CASSGLAGGNEQFF	TGTGCCAGCAGTGGACTAGCGGGGGGCAATGAGCAGTTCTTC
TRBV4-1	-	TRBJ2-7	-	CASSHVGVGNPYEQYF	TGCGCCAGCAGCCATGTAGGGGTAGGTAATCCCTACGAGCAGTACTTC
TRBV9	-	TRBJ1-1	TRBD1	CASSVGQGYTEAFF	TGTGCCAGCAGCGTGGGACAGGGGTACACTGAAGCTTTCTTT
TRBV27	-	TRBJ2-7	-	CASSLSGASEQYF	TGTGCCAGCAGTTTATCGGGGGCTTCCGAGCAGTACTTC
TRBV5-1	-	TRBJ2-2	TRBD1	CASSLVRDSGNTGELFF	TGCGCCAGCAGCTTGGTCCGGGACAGCGGGAACACCGGGGAGCTGTTTTTT
TRBV15	once	TRBJ1-1	-	CATSRDGGPAVEAFF	TGTGCCACCAGCAGAGATGGAGGTCCCGCGGTTGAAGCTTTCTTT
TRBV5-6	-	TRBJ1-1	-	CASSFQPGGNTEAFF	TGTGCCAGCAGCTTCCAACCAGGAGGGAACACTGAAGCTTTCTTT
TRBV6-1	-	TRBJ1-5	-	CASSLSNQPQHF	TGTGCCAGCAGTCTTAGCAATCAGCCCCAGCATTTT